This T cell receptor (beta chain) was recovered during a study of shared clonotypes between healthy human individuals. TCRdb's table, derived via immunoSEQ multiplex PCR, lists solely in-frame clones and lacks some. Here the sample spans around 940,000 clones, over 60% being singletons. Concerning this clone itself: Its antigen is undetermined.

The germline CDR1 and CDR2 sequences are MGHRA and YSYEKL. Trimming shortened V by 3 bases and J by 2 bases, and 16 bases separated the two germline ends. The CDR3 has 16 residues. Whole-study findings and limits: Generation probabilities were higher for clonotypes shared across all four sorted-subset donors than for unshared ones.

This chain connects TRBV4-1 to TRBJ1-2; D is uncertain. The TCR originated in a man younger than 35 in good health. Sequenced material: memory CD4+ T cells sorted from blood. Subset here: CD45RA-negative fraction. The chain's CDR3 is CASSQPTGETNYGYTF. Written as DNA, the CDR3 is TGCGCCAGCAGCCAGCCTACTGGGGAGACAAACTATGGCTACACCTTC.